One sample yielded the 17 T cell receptor beta chains listed below, sequenced in a study of T cells in Graves' hyperthyroidism and ophthalmopathy. RNA transcripts provided the source from which TCR beta CDR3 regions were amplified. The HTBI primer set was used in a first-round RT-PCR of the TCR CDR3. TCRdb ran MiXCR on the multiplex PCR reads and lists one entry per CDR3 protein. Among about 620,000 distinct CDR3 sequences listed, around 15% were seen once. The sequenced sample consisted of blood. These receptors were taken from a woman in her 30s with Graves' hyperthyroidism.

The chain combines TRBV18 with TRBJ2-6, with D unresolved. CDR3 size: 18 residues. Trimming removed 4 bases from V and 0 bases from J, with 16 bases in between. Germline V gene data show CDR1 as KGHSH and CDR2 as LQKENI. For the CDR3, the DNA is TGTGCCAGCTCACTACGTTCTCACCTTAACTCTGGGGCCAACGTCCTGACTTTC. Translating gives CASSLRSHLNSGANVLTF.

This clonotype showed up many times. The chain carries TRBV27 and TRBJ1-1, with TRBD1 as a possible D gene (5 bases). V shed 4 bases and J shed 7 bases, with 16 bases lying between them. CDR1 MNHEY and CDR2 SMNVEV come from the germline V gene (reference sequence). The CDR3 spans 14 residues. In nucleotides, the CDR3 is TGTGCCAGCAGTTCCGCTACAGGCCTTCGTGAAGCTTTCTTT. Encoded protein: CASSSATGLREAFF.

The chain recombines TRBV30 with TRBJ2-7; 14 positions agree with TRBD2. This CDR3 spans 15 amino acids. CDR1 and CDR2 from the germline V gene are GTSNPN and SVGIG (reference sequence). V shed 4 bases, J shed 4 bases, and the junction held 6 bases outside the gene matches. The CDR3 here is CAWTTGLAGGYEQYF. The CDR3 DNA follows: TGTGCCTGGACTACCGGACTAGCGGGGGGTTACGAGCAGTACTTC.

Only a few counts were recorded for this clonotype. This rearrangement joins TRBV5-4 to TRBJ2-1, with 9 bases lining up with TRBD2. V dropped 3 bases and J dropped 5; count of bases not matched to a gene: 3. CDR3 size: 14 residues. Germline values: CDR1 SGHNT, CDR2 YYREEE (reference sequence). The CDR3: CASSSVAGDNEQFF. CDR3 DNA: TGTGCCAGCAGCTCCGTAGCGGGGGACAATGAGCAGTTCTTC.

This clonotype turned up a few times. The J gene is TRBJ1-2, the V gene TRBV9; TRBD1 matches at 7 bases. Germline V gene sequence: CDR1 SGDLS, CDR2 YYNGEE. CDR3 length: 17 residues. V lost 4 bases and J lost 1; bases outside the gene matches: 13. As DNA, the CDR3 is TGTGCCAGCAGCTTCAATCCCGGGACAGTTATTAACTATGGCTACACCTTC. Protein product: CASSFNPGTVINYGYTF.

This clonotype occurred a few times. V usage is TRBV4-1 and J usage is TRBJ2-7; tentatively, D is TRBD2 (6 bases). Germline V gives CDR1 MGHRA, CDR2 YSYEKL. V lost 4 bases, J lost 5 bases, and 15 bases lay in between. This CDR3 spans 14 amino acids. The CDR3 loop is CASSPGWGVDEQYF. As DNA, the CDR3 is TGCGCCAGCAGCCCAGGGTGGGGGGTCGACGAGCAGTACTTC.

This clonotype was seen a few times. Sequence at one end of the junction differs from germline and may be a read error. The CDR3 DNA reads TGTGCCAGTAGCCGGGAAGGCCTTTGGGCTAGGGCCTTC. It yields the protein CASSREGLWARAF. The chain is built from TRBV19 and TRBJ1-2; D uncertain. The CDR3 consists of 13 residues. CDR1 is LNHDA, CDR2 SQIVND, per germline (reference sequence).

The chain combines TRBV5-1 with TRBJ1-2; the D is unclear. CDR1 is SGHRS, CDR2 YFSETQ, per germline. V gave up 0 bases and J gave up 8 bases, with 20 bases separating them. CDR3 length equals 16 residues. CDR3 in amino acids: CASSLATQQHSRGYTF. The CDR3 nucleotides read TGCGCCAGCAGCTTGGCGACGCAACAGCACTCGCGAGGCTACACCTTC.

In its sample, this clonotype was seen a few times. V usage is TRBV12-3 or TRBV12-4 and J usage is TRBJ2-2; 8 bases fit TRBD1. Trimming removed 8 bases from V and 5 bases from J; junction bases left unmatched: 16. The CDR3 is made up of 17 amino acids. The CDR3 reads CASESGTGAELTGELFF. The CDR3 nucleotides are TGTGCCAGCGAGTCCGGGACAGGAGCGGAATTAACCGGGGAGCTGTTTTTT.

This clonotype appeared many times. The J gene is TRBJ2-3, the V gene TRBV10-3, with D maybe TRBD2 (5 bases). Germline V gene sequence: CDR1 ENHRY, CDR2 SYGVKD. V gave up 11 bases and J gave up 2 bases, with 14 bases separating them. The CDR3 length is 13 residues. This chain's CDR3 is CAVGLLSTDTQYF. The CDR3 nucleotides read TGTGCCGTCGGACTCCTTTCCACAGATACGCAGTATTTT.

This clonotype occurred a few times. V is TRBV29-1 and J is TRBJ1-1, with D possibly TRBD1 on 6 matching bases. The CDR3 is 12 amino acids. Germline V lookup: CDR1 SQVTM, CDR2 ANQGSEA. Trimming removed 8 bases at V and 2 bases at J, with 12 bases between. CDR3 in amino acids: CSWAQGNTEAFF. The CDR3 DNA reads as TGCAGCTGGGCACAGGGTAACACTGAAGCTTTCTTT.

This clonotype was detected ten times or more. The chain combines TRBV24-1 with TRBJ2-1; 14 bases align to TRBD2. The CDR3 is made up of 15 amino acids. With 4 bases clipped from V and 10 bases from J, the junction kept 5 bases outside the gene matches. Germline-derived CDR1 and CDR2 are KGHDR and SFDVKD. The CDR3 nucleotides are TGTGCCACCAGTGACCGGGGACTAGCGGGAGCCGAGCAGTTCTTC. Translated, it gives CATSDRGLAGAEQFF.

The CDR3 DNA sequence: TGTGCCAGCAGTGTCTCGGGGCGAGGAAACACCATATATTTT. Translated, it gives CASSVSGRGNTIYF. The chain is built from TRBV28 and TRBJ1-3; maybe TRBD1 (5 bases). The CDR3 has 14 residues. The V gene's germline CDR1 is MDHEN and CDR2 SYDVKM. Trimming removed 5 bases at V and 4 bases at J, with 12 bases between. Together with reference TRBV28 and TRBJ1-3, the CDR3 gives the full variable domain: DVKVTQSSRYLVKRTGEKVFLECVQDMDHENMFWYRQDPGLGLRLIYFSYDVKMKEKGDIPEGYSVSREKKERFSLILESASTNQTSMYLCASSVSGRGNTIYFGEGSWLTVV.

This clonotype was recorded at least ten times. This chain joins TRBV28 and TRBJ2-5; 7 bases agree with TRBD1. This CDR3 comprises 16 residues. Germline CDR1 MDHEN, CDR2 SYDVKM. With 4 bases clipped from V and 5 bases from J, the junction kept 13 bases outside the gene matches. The CDR3 DNA reads TGTGCCAGCAGTTCCCGACAGGGAACAGGTATCGAGACCCAGTACTTC. This sequence encodes CASSSRQGTGIETQYF.

This clonotype has ten or more counts. The gene calls are TRBV6-4 and TRBJ2-3; 7 bases fit TRBD2. The ends lost 3 bases at V and 3 bases at J; junction bases unmatched: 0. This CDR3 has 13 residues. Germline values: CDR1 MRHNA, CDR2 SNTAGT. CDR3 sequence: CASSERETDTQYF. The CDR3 region has the DNA TGTGCCAGCAGTGAGCGGGAGACAGATACGCAGTATTTT.

This clonotype came up a few times. The chain recombines TRBV12-5 with TRBJ2-1, with TRBD1 as a possible D gene (6 bases). The CDR3 sequence is 15 residues long. The germline V gene has CDR1 LGHNT and CDR2 FRNRAP. V lost 6 bases to trimming and J lost 4 bases, with 16 bases between them. The CDR3, as DNA: TGTGCTAGTGGCCGGCCACAGGGAGATTACAATGAGCAGTTCTTC. It yields the protein CASGRPQGDYNEQFF.

The V and J genes are TRBV6-2 or TRBV6-3 and TRBJ2-2; 14 bases are a match to TRBD2. Losses at the gene ends were 11 bases for V and 6 bases for J; bases not matched to a gene: 23. The CDR3 runs 20 residues. Germline lookup yields CDR1 MNHEY and CDR2 SVGEGT. The CDR3 loop reads CASHSSGLAGGRGSAGELFF. The CDR3 bases are TGTGCCTCACACTCGAGCGGACTAGCGGGAGGAAGGGGATCAGCCGGGGAGCTGTTTTTT.